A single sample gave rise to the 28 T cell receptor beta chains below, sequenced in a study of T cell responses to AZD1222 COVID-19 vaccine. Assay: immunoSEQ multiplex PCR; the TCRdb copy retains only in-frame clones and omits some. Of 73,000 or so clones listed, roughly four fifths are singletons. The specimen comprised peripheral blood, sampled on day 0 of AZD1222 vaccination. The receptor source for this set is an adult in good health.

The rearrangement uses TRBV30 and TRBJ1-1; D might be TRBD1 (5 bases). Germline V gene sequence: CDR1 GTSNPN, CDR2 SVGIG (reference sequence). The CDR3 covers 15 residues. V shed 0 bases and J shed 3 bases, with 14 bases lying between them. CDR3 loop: CAWSVLAAGDTEAFF. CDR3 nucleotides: TGTGCCTGGAGTGTACTCGCGGCGGGGGACACTGAAGCTTTCTTT.

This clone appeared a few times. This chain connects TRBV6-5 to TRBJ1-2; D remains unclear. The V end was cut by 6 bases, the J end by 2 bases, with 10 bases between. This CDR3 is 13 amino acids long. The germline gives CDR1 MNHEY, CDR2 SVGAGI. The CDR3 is CASRFTQNYGYTF. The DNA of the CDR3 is TGTGCCAGCAGGTTTACACAGAACTATGGCTACACCTTC.

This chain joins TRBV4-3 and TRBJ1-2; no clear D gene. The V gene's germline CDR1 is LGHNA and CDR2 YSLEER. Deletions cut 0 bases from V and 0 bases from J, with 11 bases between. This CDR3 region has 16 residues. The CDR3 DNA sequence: TGCGCCAGCAGCCAAGATTACACAGAAACTAACTATGGCTACACCTTC. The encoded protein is CASSQDYTETNYGYTF.

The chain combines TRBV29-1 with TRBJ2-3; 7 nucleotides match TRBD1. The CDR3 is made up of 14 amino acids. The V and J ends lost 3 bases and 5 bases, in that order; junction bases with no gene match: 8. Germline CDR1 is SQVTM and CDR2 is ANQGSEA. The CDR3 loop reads CSVDLRGRGDTQYF. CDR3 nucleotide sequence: TGCAGCGTTGATCTTAGGGGGCGAGGAGATACGCAGTATTTT.

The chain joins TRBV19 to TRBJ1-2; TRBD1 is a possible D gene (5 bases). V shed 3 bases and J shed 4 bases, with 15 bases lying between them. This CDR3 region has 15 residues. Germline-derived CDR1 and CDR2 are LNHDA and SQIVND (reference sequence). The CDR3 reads CASSMMIGGGYGYTF. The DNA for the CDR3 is TGTGCCAGTAGTATGATGATTGGGGGAGGCTATGGCTACACCTTC.

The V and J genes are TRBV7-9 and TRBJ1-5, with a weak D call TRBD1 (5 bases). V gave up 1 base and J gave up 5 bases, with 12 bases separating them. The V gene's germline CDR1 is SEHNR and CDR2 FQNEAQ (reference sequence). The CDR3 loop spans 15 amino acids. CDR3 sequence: CASSLVGEGDQPQHF. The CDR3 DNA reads TGTGCCAGCAGCTTAGTAGGGGAAGGGGATCAGCCCCAGCATTTT.

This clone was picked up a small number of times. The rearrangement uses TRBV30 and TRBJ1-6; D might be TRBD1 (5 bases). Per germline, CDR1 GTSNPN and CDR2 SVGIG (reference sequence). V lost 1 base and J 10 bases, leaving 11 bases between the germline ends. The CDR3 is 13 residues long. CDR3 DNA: TGTGCCTGGAGTGGTAGGGGAGGATCACCCCTCCACTTT. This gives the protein CAWSGRGGSPLHF.

CDR3 loop: CASSLVSGQGREQYF. CDR3 sequence (DNA): TGTGCCAGCAGCTTAGTTTCGGGGCAGGGTCGCGAGCAGTACTTC. V gene TRBV7-2 combines with J gene TRBJ2-7; D may match TRBD1 or TRBD2 (5 bases each). CDR1 and CDR2 (germline): SGHTA, FQGNSA. The CDR3 covers 15 residues. Trimming took 1 base from V and 6 from J, leaving 16 bases between them.

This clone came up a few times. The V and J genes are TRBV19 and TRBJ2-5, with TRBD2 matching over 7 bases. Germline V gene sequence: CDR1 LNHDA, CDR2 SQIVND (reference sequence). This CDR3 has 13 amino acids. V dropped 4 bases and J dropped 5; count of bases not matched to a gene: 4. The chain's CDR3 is CASSKRGEETQYF. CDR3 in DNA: TGTGCCAGTAGTAAACGGGGGGAGGAGACCCAGTACTTC.

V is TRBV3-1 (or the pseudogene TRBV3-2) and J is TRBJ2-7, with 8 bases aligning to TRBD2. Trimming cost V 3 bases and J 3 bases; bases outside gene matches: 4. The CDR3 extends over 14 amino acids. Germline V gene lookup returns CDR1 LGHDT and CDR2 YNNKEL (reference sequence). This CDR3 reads CASSHGTSGYEQYF. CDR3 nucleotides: TGTGCCAGCAGCCACGGGACTAGTGGCTACGAGCAGTACTTC.

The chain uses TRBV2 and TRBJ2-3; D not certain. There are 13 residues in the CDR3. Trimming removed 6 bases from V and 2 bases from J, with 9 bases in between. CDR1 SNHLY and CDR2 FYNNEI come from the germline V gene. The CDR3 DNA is TGTGCCAGCAGGACCCAGATCACAGATACGCAGTATTTT. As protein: CASRTQITDTQYF.

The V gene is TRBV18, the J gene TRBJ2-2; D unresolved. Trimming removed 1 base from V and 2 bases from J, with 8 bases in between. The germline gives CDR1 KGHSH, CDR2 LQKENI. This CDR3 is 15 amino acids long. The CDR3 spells CASSPRADNTGELFF. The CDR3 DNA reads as TGTGCCAGCTCACCACGGGCAGATAACACCGGGGAGCTGTTTTTT.

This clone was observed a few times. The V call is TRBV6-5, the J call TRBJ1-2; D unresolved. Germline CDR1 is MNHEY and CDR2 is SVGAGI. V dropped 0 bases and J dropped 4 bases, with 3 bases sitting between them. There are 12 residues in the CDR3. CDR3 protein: CASSYSGYGYTF. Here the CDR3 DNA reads TGTGCCAGCAGTTACTCCGGCTATGGCTACACCTTC.

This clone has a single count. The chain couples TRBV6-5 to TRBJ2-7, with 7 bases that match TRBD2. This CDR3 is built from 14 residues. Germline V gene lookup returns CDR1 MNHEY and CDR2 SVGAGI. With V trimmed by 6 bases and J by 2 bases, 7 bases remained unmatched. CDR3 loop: CASRREFPPYEQYF. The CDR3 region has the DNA TGTGCCAGCAGGCGGGAGTTCCCTCCCTACGAGCAGTACTTC.

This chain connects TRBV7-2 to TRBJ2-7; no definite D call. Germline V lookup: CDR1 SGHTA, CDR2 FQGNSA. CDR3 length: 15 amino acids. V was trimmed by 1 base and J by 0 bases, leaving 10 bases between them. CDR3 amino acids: CASSLEGSSSYEQYF. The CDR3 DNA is TGTGCCAGCAGCTTAGAAGGTTCTAGCTCCTACGAGCAGTACTTC.

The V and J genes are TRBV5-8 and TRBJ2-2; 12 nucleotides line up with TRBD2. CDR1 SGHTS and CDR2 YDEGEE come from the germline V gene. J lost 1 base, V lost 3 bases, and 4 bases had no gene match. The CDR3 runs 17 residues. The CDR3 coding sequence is TGTGCCAGCAGCTATCTAGCGGGGGGGATGAACACCGGGGAGCTGTTTTTT. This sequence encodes CASSYLAGGMNTGELFF.

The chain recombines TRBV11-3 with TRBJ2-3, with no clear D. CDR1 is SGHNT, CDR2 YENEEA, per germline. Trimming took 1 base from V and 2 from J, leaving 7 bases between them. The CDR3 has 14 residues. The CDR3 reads CASSLVTNTDTQYF. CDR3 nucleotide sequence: TGTGCCAGCAGCTTAGTTACGAACACAGATACGCAGTATTTT.

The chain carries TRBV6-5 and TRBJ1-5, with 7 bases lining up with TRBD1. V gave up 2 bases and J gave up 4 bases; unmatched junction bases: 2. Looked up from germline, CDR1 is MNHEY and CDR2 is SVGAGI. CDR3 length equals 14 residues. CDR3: CASSYEDRNQPQHF. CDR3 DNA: TGTGCCAGCAGTTACGAGGACAGGAATCAGCCCCAGCATTTT.

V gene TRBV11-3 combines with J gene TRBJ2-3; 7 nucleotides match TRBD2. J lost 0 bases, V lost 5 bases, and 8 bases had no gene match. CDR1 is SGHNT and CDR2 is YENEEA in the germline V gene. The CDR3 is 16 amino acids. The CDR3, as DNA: TGTGCCAGCAGCCCTCAGGGAGGGCCCAGCACAGATACGCAGTATTTT. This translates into CASSPQGGPSTDTQYF. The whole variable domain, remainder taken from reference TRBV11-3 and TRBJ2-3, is EAGVVQSPRYKIIEKKQPVAFWCNPISGHNTLYWYLQNLGQGPELLIRYENEEAVDDSQLPKDRFSAERLKGVDSTLKIQPAELGDSAVYLCASSPQGGPSTDTQYFGPGTRLTVL.

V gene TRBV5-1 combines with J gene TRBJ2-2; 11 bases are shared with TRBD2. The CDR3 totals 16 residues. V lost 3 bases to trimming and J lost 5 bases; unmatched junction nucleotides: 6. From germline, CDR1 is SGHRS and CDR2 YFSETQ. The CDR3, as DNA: TGCGCCAGCAGCTCCCAGCCTAGCGGGGGGACCGGGGAGCTGTTTTTT. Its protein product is CASSSQPSGGTGELFF.

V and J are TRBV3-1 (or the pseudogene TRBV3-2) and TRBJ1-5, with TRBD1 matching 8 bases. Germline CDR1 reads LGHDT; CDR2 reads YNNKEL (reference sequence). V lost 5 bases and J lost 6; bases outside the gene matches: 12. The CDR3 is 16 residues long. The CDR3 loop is CASSFGQGDPSQPQHF. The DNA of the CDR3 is TGTGCCAGCAGCTTCGGACAGGGCGACCCTTCTCAGCCCCAGCATTTT.

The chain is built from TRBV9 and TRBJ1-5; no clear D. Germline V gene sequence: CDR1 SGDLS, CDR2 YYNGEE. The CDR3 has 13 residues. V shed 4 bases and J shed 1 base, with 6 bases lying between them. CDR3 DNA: TGTGCCAGCAGCATGGACAGCAATCAGCCCCAGCATTTT. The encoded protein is CASSMDSNQPQHF.

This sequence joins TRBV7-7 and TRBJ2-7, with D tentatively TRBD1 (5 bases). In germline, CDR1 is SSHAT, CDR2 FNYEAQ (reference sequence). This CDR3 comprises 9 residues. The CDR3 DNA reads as TGTGCCAGCAGCTTAGCGAACAGGGTC. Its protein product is CASSLANRV.

The CDR3 protein is CATSDESFRLGYEQYF. The CDR3 coding sequence is TGTGCCACCAGTGATGAGTCTTTTAGGCTAGGCTACGAGCAGTACTTC. The chain uses TRBV24-1 and TRBJ2-7; D gene uncertain. There are 16 residues in the CDR3. The V gene lost 3 bases and the J gene lost 3 bases, with 17 bases spanning the gap. The germline V gene encodes CDR1 KGHDR and CDR2 SFDVKD.

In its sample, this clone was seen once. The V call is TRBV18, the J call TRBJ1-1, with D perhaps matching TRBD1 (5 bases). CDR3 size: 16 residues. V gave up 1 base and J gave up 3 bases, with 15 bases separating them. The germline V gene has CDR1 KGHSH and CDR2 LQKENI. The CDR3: CASSPRWGGSHTEAFF. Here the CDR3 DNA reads TGTGCCAGCTCACCACGTTGGGGGGGATCGCACACTGAAGCTTTCTTT.

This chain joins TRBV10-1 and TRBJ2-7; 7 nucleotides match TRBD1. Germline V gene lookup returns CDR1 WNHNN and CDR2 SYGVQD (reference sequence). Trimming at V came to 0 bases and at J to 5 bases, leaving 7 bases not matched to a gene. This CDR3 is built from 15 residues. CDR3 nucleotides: TGCGCCAGCAGTGAGTCAGAGGGGGCGGAGAACGAGCAGTACTTC. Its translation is CASSESEGAENEQYF.

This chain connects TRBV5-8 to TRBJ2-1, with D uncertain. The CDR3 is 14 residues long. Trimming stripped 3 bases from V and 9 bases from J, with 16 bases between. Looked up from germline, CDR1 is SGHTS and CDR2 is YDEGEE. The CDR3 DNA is TGTGCCAGCAGCTGGGGTGGCTTAGACATTGAGCAGTTCTTC. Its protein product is CASSWGGLDIEQFF.

The CDR3 nucleotides read TGTGCCTGGAGTCCGGGACAGGAGATCTACGAGCAGTACTTC. Translating it yields CAWSPGQEIYEQYF. The chain couples TRBV30 to TRBJ2-7; 8 bases agree with TRBD1. V dropped 2 bases and J dropped 3; count of bases not matched to a gene: 6. The CDR3 has 14 residues. The germline gives CDR1 GTSNPN, CDR2 SVGIG (reference sequence).